The rows below give T cell receptor beta chains drawn from one sample of a study of liver allograft versus peripheral blood T cells. TCRdb analysed the reads with MiXCR anew, one entry per CDR3 protein. The table lists fewer than 8,500 distinct CDR3 sequences, 15% to 20% of them singletons. The receptors here all came from a human patient who had a liver transplant. Some T cells may originate from the graft donor. Both conserved end residues are part of each CDR3. Fields, in order: V gene, D gene, J gene, CDR3 length, clone size, CDR3 protein, CDR3 DNA. D genes are given only for firm matches. Not all rows give a size; the values are once, few, many and, for expanded clones, a class.

>TRBV30|TRBD2|TRBJ2-5|18|-
CAWLPRASGRPQGETQYF
TGTGCCTGGCTGCCCCGGGCCAGCGGGAGGCCTCAGGGGGAGACCCAGTACTTC
>TRBV9|-|TRBJ2-3|15|few
CASSVAGFSTDTQYF
TGTGCCAGCAGCGTAGCGGGATTTAGCACAGATACGCAGTATTTT
>TRBV27|TRBD2|TRBJ2-7|18|medium-sized
CASSLGRGLAGAAYEQYF
TGTGCCAGCAGTTTGGGCCGGGGACTAGCGGGAGCGGCCTACGAGCAGTACTTC
>TRBV7-3|-|TRBJ2-2|14|few
CASSPSTNTGELFF
TGTGCCAGCAGCCCGTCTACCAACACCGGGGAGCTGTTTTTT
>TRBV3-1|-|TRBJ1-2|15|few
CASSQGSAANYGYTF
TGTGCCAGCAGCCAAGGAAGTGCAGCTAACTATGGCTACACCTTC
>TRBV12-3/TRBV12-4|TRBD1|TRBJ1-4|14|medium-sized
CASSLWDREAKLFF
TGTGCCAGCAGTTTGTGGGACAGGGAGGCAAAACTGTTTTTT
>TRBV20-1|-|TRBJ1-1|14|-
CSATRQNHEAEPFF
TGCAGTGCTACGAGACAGAACCATGAGGCTGAACCTTTCTTT
>TRBV3-1|TRBD1|TRBJ1-2|14|-
CASSQSDRGYGYTF
TGTGCCAGCAGCCAGTCGGACAGGGGCTATGGCTACACCTTC
>TRBV20-1|-|TRBJ1-1|12|-
CSASKGNTEAFF
TGCAGTGCTAGCAAGGGGAACACTGAAGCTTTCTTT
>TRBV28|TRBD1|TRBJ1-6|17|medium-sized
CASAGKKGATGNSPLHF
TGTGCCAGCGCGGGAAAAAAGGGGGCAACGGGGAATTCACCCCTCCACTTT
>TRBV19|-|TRBJ2-6|17|medium-sized
CASSIDGGAAGANVLTF
TGTGCCAGTAGTATAGATGGAGGGGCGGCCGGGGCCAACGTCCTGACTTTC
>TRBV18|TRBD2|TRBJ2-7|18|few
CASSPPGLAGVKSGEQYF
TGTGCCAGCTCACCACCGGGACTAGCGGGAGTAAAATCCGGCGAGCAGTACTTC
>TRBV6-1|-|TRBJ1-2|14|medium-sized
CASSEVKGQGGYTF
TGTGCCAGCAGTGAAGTGAAGGGCCAGGGGGGCTACACCTTC
>TRBV19|TRBD1|TRBJ2-3|14|many
CASSPGTVRDTQYF
TGTGCCAGTAGTCCCGGGACAGTCCGAGATACGCAGTATTTT
>TRBV6-5|TRBD1|TRBJ1-6|15|medium-sized
CASSSRWTGISPLHF
TGTGCCAGCAGTTCTCGGTGGACAGGGATTTCACCCCTCCACTTT
>TRBV2|TRBD1|TRBJ1-1|14|-
CVSQVDRVNTEAFF
TGTGTCAGCCAAGTGGACAGGGTGAACACTGAAGCTTTCTTT
>TRBV9|TRBD1|TRBJ1-2|14|many
CASSPRTGGYGYTF
TGTGCCAGCAGCCCACGGACAGGGGGCTATGGCTACACCTTC
>TRBV19|-|TRBJ1-1|15|many
CASSIPTGSRREAFF
TGTGCCAGTAGTATACCGACAGGCTCGCGAAGGGAAGCTTTCTTT
>TRBV20-1|-|TRBJ2-5|11|-
CSGLGRGTQYF
TGCAGTGGGTTGGGCCGGGGGACCCAGTACTTC
>TRBV28|-|TRBJ1-2|13|medium-sized
CASSLARNYGYTF
TGTGCCAGCAGTTTGGCCAGGAACTATGGCTACACCTTC
>TRBV5-1|-|TRBJ2-7|14|-
CASKVVGGPYEQYF
TGCGCCAGCAAGGTGGTCGGGGGGCCCTACGAGCAGTACTTC
>TRBV6-1|TRBD1|TRBJ2-7|13|many
CASSGQGAGEQYF
TGTGCCAGCAGTGGGCAGGGGGCCGGCGAGCAGTACTTC
>TRBV12-3/TRBV12-4|-|TRBJ2-1|14|-
CASSTRDSYNEQFF
TGTGCCAGCAGTACGCGGGACTCCTACAATGAGCAGTTCTTC
>TRBV7-9|-|TRBJ2-4|16|medium-sized
CASSFPRVVAKNIQYF
TGTGCCAGCAGCTTCCCCAGGGTGGTAGCCAAAAACATTCAGTACTTC
>TRBV3-1|-|TRBJ2-3|14|-
CASSQDVSTDTQYF
TGTGCCAGCAGCCAAGACGTATCCACAGATACGCAGTATTTT
>TRBV20-1|TRBD2|TRBJ2-2|14|many
CSARLAGNTGELFF
TGCAGTGCTCGACTAGCGGGGAACACCGGGGAGCTGTTTTTT
>TRBV6-6|-|TRBJ1-3|13|medium-sized
CGVSQSSGNTIYF
TGTGGCGTTTCCCAGAGCTCTGGAAACACCATATATTTT
>TRBV5-1|-|TRBJ2-3|16|-
CASSLGGGTRTDTQYF
TGCGCCAGCAGCTTGGGGGGTGGGACAAGGACAGATACGCAGTATTTT
>TRBV24-1|-|TRBJ1-2|13|medium-sized
CATSDSVNYGYTF
TGTGCCACCAGTGATTCGGTCAACTATGGCTACACCTTC
>TRBV20-1|-|TRBJ1-2|12|medium-sized
CSAPPVNYGYTF
TGCAGTGCGCCCCCGGTCAACTATGGCTACACCTTC